Presented here are 17 T cell receptor beta chains from one specimen sequenced in a study of blood T cell repertoires in COVID-19. Clones were read by immunoSEQ multiplex PCR, and TCRdb kept only the in-frame ones, dropping some. This table holds approximately 77,000 clones, about 82% found once. Material: peripheral blood. Receptor source: a woman in her sixties or seventies with acute or convalescent COVID-19.

This clone was recorded a few times. CDR3 coding DNA: TGTGCCTGGAGTCTGTTCGGGACAGCTAGCAATCAGCCCCAGCATTTT. It is translated as CAWSLFGTASNQPQHF. This rearrangement joins TRBV30 to TRBJ1-5; 7 bases line up with TRBD1. J lost 0 bases, V lost 2 bases, and 7 bases had no gene match. CDR3 length: 16 amino acids. Germline-derived CDR1 and CDR2 are GTSNPN and SVGIG (reference sequence).

The CDR3 sequence: CSVPQGATGNTIYF. The CDR3 DNA reads TGCAGCGTACCACAGGGGGCGACTGGAAACACCATATATTTT. This chain uses TRBV29-1 with TRBJ1-3; TRBD1 aligns across 9 bases. CDR3 length: 14 amino acids. Germline CDR1 is SQVTM and CDR2 is ANQGSEA. The V gene end was trimmed by 6 bases and the J gene end by 2 bases; junction bases not matched to a gene: 5.

This chain joins TRBV11-2 and TRBJ2-5; D ambiguous. The germline V gene has CDR1 SGHAT and CDR2 FQNNGV. V was trimmed by 2 bases and J by 5 bases, leaving 9 bases between them. This CDR3 is built from 13 residues. CDR3 in DNA: TGTGCCAGCAGCTTAAACTTATTTGAGACCCAGTACTTC. It encodes CASSLNLFETQYF. Using reference TRBV11-2 and TRBJ2-5 for the parts outside the CDR3, the full variable domain is EAGVAQSPRYKIIEKRQSVAFWCNPISGHATLYWYQQILGQGPKLLIQFQNNGVVDDSQLPKDRFSAERLKGVDSTLKIQPAKLEDSAVYLCASSLNLFETQYFGPGTRLLVL.

V usage is TRBV14 and J usage is TRBJ1-2; D is perhaps TRBD1 (6 bases). Trimming took off 5 bases at V and 2 bases at J, with 15 bases between the two ends. Germline CDR1 is SGHDN and CDR2 is FVKESK. The CDR3 consists of 15 residues. This CDR3 reads CASSKRQDPNYGYTF. CDR3 coding DNA: TGTGCCAGCAGCAAACGACAGGACCCAAACTATGGCTACACCTTC.

As concerns this clone: A read error may account for a junction end that differs from germline. This sequence joins TRBV7-7 and TRBJ2-2, with D unresolved. The CDR3 consists of 11 residues. Germline V lookup: CDR1 SSHAT, CDR2 FNYEAQ (reference sequence). The CDR3 bases are TGTGCTAGCAGCTTCGGCGGGGAGCTGTTTTTT. It encodes CASSFGGELFF. Supplemented by reference TRBV7-7 and TRBJ2-2, the full variable domain reads GAGVSQSPRYKVTKRGQDVTLRCDPISSHATLYWYQQALGQGPEFLTYFNYEAQPDKSGLPSDRFSAERPEGSISTLTIQRTEQRDSAMYRCASSFGGELFFGEGSRLTVL.

This clone was detected only a few times. This chain links TRBV4-2 with TRBJ1-1, with D unclear. The V end lost 5 bases, the J end lost 5 bases, and 15 bases lay between the germline ends. From germline, CDR1 is LGHNA and CDR2 YNFKEQ. This CDR3 is 14 amino acids long. CDR3 DNA sequence: TGTGCCAGCAGCTACAGATCCGGGGAGACTGAAGCTTTCTTT. It encodes CASSYRSGETEAFF.

The chain couples TRBV18 to TRBJ2-7; tentatively, D is TRBD1 (5 bases). This CDR3 contains 13 residues. V was shortened by 4 bases and J by 4 bases, with 11 bases between the two germline ends. The germline V gene has CDR1 KGHSH and CDR2 LQKENI. The CDR3 bases are TGTGCCAGCTCACTGATCCAGGGTTACGAGCAGTACGTC. Translation gives CASSLIQGYEQYV.

Concerning this clone itself: Possible read error: a much larger clone is one base away. This chain links TRBV7-3 with TRBJ2-1, with TRBD1 matching 10 bases. Trimming took 4 bases from V and 4 from J; bases not matched to a gene: 4. The CDR3 runs to 15 residues. Germline V gene lookup returns CDR1 SGHTA and CDR2 FQGTGA. The CDR3 nucleotides read TGTGCCAGCAGCTACGGACAGGGGGAATACAATGAGCAGTTCTTC. This gives the protein CASSYGQGEYNEQFF.

This rearrangement joins TRBV24-1 to TRBJ2-2; 9 bases are a match to TRBD1. Germline V gives CDR1 KGHDR, CDR2 SFDVKD. CDR3 length: 16 residues. The J segment lost 6 bases and the V segment lost 4 bases, leaving 8 bases of the junction unmatched. The CDR3 DNA is TGTGCCACCAGTGACCCAGGGACAGGGAGGGCCGGGGAGCTGTTTTTT. This translates into CATSDPGTGRAGELFF.

The V and J genes are TRBV27 and TRBJ1-2; 11 bases agree with TRBD1. The CDR3 sequence is 15 residues long. Germline lookup yields CDR1 MNHEY and CDR2 SMNVEV (reference sequence). J gave up 7 bases and V 1 base, and 5 bases lay outside the gene matches. This CDR3 reads CASSLYRDRGVGYTF. In nucleotides, the CDR3 is TGTGCCAGCAGTTTATACCGGGACAGGGGGGTTGGCTACACCTTC.

J is TRBJ1-6 and V is TRBV3-1 (or the pseudogene TRBV3-2); tentatively, D is TRBD1 (5 bases). Looked up from germline, CDR1 is LGHDT and CDR2 is YNNKEL (reference sequence). This CDR3 is built from 15 residues. V was clipped by 3 bases and J by 7 bases, with 13 bases between them. CDR3 region: CASSQGQGGNSPLHF. CDR3 coding DNA: TGTGCCAGCAGCCAGGGCCAGGGTGGGAATTCACCCCTCCACTTT.

CDR3 DNA: TGCGCCAGCAGCCAAGCCGGGGGGTACAATGAGCAGTTCTTC. Its translation is CASSQAGGYNEQFF. The chain links TRBV4-3 to TRBJ2-1; 7 nucleotides line up with TRBD2. The ends lost 1 base at V and 4 bases at J; junction bases unmatched: 1. Germline loops: CDR1 LGHNA, CDR2 YSLEER. This CDR3 comprises 14 residues.

The CDR3 loop is CAISSQGLAGKLFF. The CDR3 region has the DNA TGTGCCATCAGTTCACAGGGGCTCGCAGGAAAACTGTTTTTT. V gene TRBV10-3 combines with J gene TRBJ1-4; 7 nucleotides agree with TRBD1. The trim removed 5 bases at V and 10 bases at J, leaving 10 bases unmatched. The CDR3 loop spans 14 amino acids. Per germline, CDR1 ENHRY and CDR2 SYGVKD.

The rearrangement links TRBV6-1 to TRBJ1-2; 9 bases match TRBD1. Germline values: CDR1 MNHNS, CDR2 SASEGT. CDR3 length equals 15 residues. J was trimmed by 4 bases and V by 2 bases; bases with no gene match: 5. The CDR3 here is CASSEYSGQGYGYTF. In DNA form, the CDR3 reads TGTGCCAGCAGTGAATACTCGGGACAGGGCTATGGCTACACCTTC.

The chain links TRBV18 to TRBJ2-2, with D possibly being TRBD1 (6 bases). Trimming removed 3 bases from V and 5 bases from J, with 10 bases in between. CDR1 and CDR2 from the germline V gene are KGHSH and LQKENI. The CDR3 is made up of 14 amino acids. In DNA form, the CDR3 reads TGTGCCAGCTCACCCGGACAGAGGACCGGGGAGCTGTTTTTT. Translated: CASSPGQRTGELFF. Looking up the rest from reference TRBV18 and TRBJ2-2 gives the full variable domain: NAGVMQNPRHLVRRRGQEARLRCSPMKGHSHVYWYRQLPEEGLKFMVYLQKENIIDESGMPKERFSAEFPKEGPSILRIQQVVRGDSAAYFCASSPGQRTGELFFGEGSRLTVL.

The chain links TRBV7-9 to TRBJ2-7; tentatively, D is TRBD1 (5 bases). Germline-derived CDR1 and CDR2 are SEHNR and FQNEAQ (reference sequence). The CDR3 totals 14 residues. The V end was cut by 8 bases, the J end by 3 bases, with 17 bases between. The CDR3 region is CASANRPSFYEQYF. In DNA form, the CDR3 reads TGTGCCAGCGCAAACAGGCCATCTTTCTACGAGCAGTACTTC.

The chain couples TRBV28 to TRBJ2-1; 11 bases match TRBD2. V was pared by 6 bases and J by 2 bases, with 3 bases of the junction left unmatched. Looked up from germline, CDR1 is MDHEN and CDR2 is SYDVKM. This CDR3 is 15 amino acids long. CDR3 amino acids: CASSISGGAYNEQFF. The CDR3 DNA sequence: TGTGCCAGCAGCATTAGCGGGGGGGCCTACAATGAGCAGTTCTTC.